The entry below describes one T cell receptor beta chain. The junction does not match germline at one end; this may be a read error. This entry is derived from a study of shared clonotypes between healthy human individuals. The deep-level immunoSEQ assay was used. Some clones are missing from TCRdb's copy, which holds only in-frame ones; the method was immunoSEQ multiplex PCR. The sample contains 800,000 to 1,200,000 clones, 75% to 85% of which appear only once. Germline values: CDR1 GTSNPN, CDR2 SVGIG (reference sequence). The CDR3 length is 14 residues. Partitioning of CD4+ cells yielded a CD45RA+ naive subset and a CD45RA-negative memory subset.

The J gene is TRBJ1-6, the V gene TRBV30; 7 nucleotides line up with TRBD1. The material sequenced was memory CD4+ T cells from PBMCs. Subset: CD45RA-negative fraction. The origin of this receptor is a man between 18 and 35 years old in good health. Some clones in this sample may be carry-over from other donors' samples. CDR3 protein: CAWSVSGTVRLRFF. Here the CDR3 DNA reads TGTGCCTGGAGTGTATCCGGGACAGTCCGCCTGAGGTTTTTT.